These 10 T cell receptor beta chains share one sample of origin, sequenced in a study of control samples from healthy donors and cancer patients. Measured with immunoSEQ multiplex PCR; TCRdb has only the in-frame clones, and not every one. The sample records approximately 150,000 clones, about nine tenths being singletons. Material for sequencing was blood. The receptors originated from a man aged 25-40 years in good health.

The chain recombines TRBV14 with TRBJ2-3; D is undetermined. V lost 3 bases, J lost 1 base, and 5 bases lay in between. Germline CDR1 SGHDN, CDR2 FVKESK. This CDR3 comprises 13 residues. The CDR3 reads CASSHDGTDTQYF. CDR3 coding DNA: TGTGCCAGCAGCCACGACGGCACAGATACGCAGTATTTT.

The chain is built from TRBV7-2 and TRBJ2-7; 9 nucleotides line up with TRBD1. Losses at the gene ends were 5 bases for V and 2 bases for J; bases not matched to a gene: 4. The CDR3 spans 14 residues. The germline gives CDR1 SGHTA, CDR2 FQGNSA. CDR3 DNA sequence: TGTGCCAGCAGCAGCAGACAGGGGGCCTACGAGCAGTACTTC. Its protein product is CASSSRQGAYEQYF.

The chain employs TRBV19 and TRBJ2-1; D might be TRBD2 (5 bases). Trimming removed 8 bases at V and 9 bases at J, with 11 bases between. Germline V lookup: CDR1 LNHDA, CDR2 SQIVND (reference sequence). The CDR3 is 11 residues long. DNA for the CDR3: TGTGCCAGTGTGAGGGAAGGTGAGCAGTTCTTC. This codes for CASVREGEQFF.

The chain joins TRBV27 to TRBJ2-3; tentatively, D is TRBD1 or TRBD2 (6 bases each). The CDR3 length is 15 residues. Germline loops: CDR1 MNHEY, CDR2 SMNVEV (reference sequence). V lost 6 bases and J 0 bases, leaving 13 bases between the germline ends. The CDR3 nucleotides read TGTGCCAGCAGCTCCCGGGGGCGTAGCACAGATACGCAGTATTTT. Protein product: CASSSRGRSTDTQYF.

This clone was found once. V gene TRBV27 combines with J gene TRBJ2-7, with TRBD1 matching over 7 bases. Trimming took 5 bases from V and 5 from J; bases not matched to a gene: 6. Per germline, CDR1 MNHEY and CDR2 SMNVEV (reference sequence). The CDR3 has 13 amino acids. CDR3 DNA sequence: TGTGCCAGCAGTATGGGGACAGAGGACGAGCAGTACTTC. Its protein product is CASSMGTEDEQYF.

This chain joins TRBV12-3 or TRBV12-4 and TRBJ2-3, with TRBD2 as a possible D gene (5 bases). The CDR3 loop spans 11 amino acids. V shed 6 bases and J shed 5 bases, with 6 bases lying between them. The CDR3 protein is CASRGVDTQYF. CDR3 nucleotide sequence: TGTGCCAGCAGGGGAGTAGATACGCAGTATTTT.

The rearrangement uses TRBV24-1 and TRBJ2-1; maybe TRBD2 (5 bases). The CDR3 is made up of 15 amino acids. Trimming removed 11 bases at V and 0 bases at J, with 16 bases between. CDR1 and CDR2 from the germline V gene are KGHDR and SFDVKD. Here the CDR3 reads CASTLFGDSYNEQFF. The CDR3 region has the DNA TGTGCCAGTACTCTTTTCGGGGACTCCTACAATGAGCAGTTCTTC.

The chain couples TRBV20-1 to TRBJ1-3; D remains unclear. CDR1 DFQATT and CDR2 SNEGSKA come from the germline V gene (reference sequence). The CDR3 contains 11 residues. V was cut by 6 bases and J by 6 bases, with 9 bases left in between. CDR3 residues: CSATTENTIYF. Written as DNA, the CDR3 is TGCAGTGCAACAACAGAAAACACCATATATTTT.

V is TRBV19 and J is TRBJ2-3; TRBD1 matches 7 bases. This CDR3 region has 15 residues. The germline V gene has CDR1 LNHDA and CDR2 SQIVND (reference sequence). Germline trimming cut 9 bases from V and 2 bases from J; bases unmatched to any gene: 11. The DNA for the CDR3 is TGTGCCAGCTGGGATCTAGGGGGCACCACAGATACGCAGTATTTT. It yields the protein CASWDLGGTTDTQYF.

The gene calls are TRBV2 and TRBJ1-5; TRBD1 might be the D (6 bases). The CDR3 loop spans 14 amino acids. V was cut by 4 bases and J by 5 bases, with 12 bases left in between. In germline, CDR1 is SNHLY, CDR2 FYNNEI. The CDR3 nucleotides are TGTGCCAGCAGTGCACAGGGACGGGATCAGCCCCAGCATTTT. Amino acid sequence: CASSAQGRDQPQHF.